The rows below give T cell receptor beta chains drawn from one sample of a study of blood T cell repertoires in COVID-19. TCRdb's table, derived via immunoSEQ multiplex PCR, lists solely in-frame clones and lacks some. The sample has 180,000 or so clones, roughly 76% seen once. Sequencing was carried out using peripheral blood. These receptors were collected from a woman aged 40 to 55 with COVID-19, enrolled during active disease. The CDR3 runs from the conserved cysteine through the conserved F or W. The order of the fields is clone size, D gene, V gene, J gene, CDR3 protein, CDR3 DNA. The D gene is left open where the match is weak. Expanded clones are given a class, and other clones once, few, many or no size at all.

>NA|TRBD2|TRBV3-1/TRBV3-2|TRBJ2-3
CASSHALAGEMGDTQYF
TGTGCCAGCAGCCATGCCCTAGCGGGAGAAATGGGGGATACGCAGTATTTT
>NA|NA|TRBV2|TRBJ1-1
CASSVHYEAFF
TGTGCCAGCAGCGTCCACTATGAAGCTTTCTTT
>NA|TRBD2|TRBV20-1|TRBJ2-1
CSASSSAGGLVYNEQFF
TGCAGTGCTAGTTCGTCGGCGGGAGGATTGGTTTACAATGAGCAGTTCTTC
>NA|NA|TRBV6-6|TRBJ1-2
CATWRGGYTF
TGTGCCACCTGGAGGGGCGGCTACACCTTC
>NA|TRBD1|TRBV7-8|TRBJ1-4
CASSLAGQGGEKLFF
TGTGCCAGCAGCTTAGCCGGACAGGGTGGTGAAAAACTGTTTTTT
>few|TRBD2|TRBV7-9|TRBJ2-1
CASSFASGSRNEQFF
TGTGCCAGCAGCTTCGCTAGCGGGAGTAGGAATGAGCAGTTCTTC
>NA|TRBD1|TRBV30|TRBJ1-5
CAWTRQGGGNQPQHF
TGTGCCTGGACCCGACAGGGAGGTGGCAATCAGCCCCAGCATTTT
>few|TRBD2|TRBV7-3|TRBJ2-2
CASSQFLGGRGTGELFF
TGTGCCAGCAGCCAGTTCCTTGGCGGGAGGGGCACCGGGGAGCTGTTTTTT
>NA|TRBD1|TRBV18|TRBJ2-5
CASSLLRTGLETQYF
TGTGCCAGCTCATTATTACGGACAGGGTTAGAGACCCAGTACTTC
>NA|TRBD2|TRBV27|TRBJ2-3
CASSLSDFSGSFSDTQYF
TGTGCCAGCAGTTTATCCGATTTTAGCGGGAGTTTCTCAGATACGCAGTATTTT
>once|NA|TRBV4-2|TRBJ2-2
CASSQPVPTRFSGELFF
TGTGCCAGCAGCCAGCCAGTCCCGACTAGATTTTCCGGGGAGCTGTTTTTT
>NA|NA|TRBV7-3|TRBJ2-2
CASSLNPGASTTGELFF
TGTGCCAGCAGCTTAAACCCAGGGGCTTCTACTACCGGGGAGCTGTTTTTT
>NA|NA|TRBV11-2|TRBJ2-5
CASSHRGRGEVAQYF
TGTGCCAGCAGCCACCGGGGCCGAGGGGAGGTGGCCCAGTACTTC
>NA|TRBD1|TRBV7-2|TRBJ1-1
CASSPDRGFEAFF
TGTGCCAGCAGCCCCGACAGGGGCTTTGAAGCTTTCTTT
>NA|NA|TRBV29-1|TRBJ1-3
CSVENSSGNTIYF
TGCAGCGTTGAGAACAGCTCTGGAAACACCATATATTTT
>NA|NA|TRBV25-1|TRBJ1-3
CASSGSDRASGNTIYF
TGTGCCAGCAGTGGATCCGACAGAGCCTCTGGAAACACCATATATTTT
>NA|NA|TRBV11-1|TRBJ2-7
CASSVAGSKRGVLYF
TGTGCCAGCAGCGTTGCCGGCTCCAAGAGAGGCGTCCTGTACTTC
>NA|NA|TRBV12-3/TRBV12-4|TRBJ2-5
CASRLSVLETQYF
TGTGCCAGCAGACTAAGCGTTCTCGAGACCCAGTACTTC
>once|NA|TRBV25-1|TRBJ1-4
CASSSSGGLGEKLFF
TGTGCCAGCAGCTCCTCCGGGGGGCTAGGGGAAAAACTGTTTTTT
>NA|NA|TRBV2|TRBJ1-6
CASAISTGSYSPLHF
TGTGCCAGCGCCATATCAACAGGGAGCTATTCACCCCTCCACTTT
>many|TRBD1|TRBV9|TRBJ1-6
CASSVGPGQGINSPLHF
TGTGCCAGCAGCGTAGGCCCGGGACAGGGGATCAATTCACCCCTCCACTTT
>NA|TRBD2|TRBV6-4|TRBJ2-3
CASSLTSGKSTDTQYF
TGTGCCAGCAGTCTGACTAGCGGGAAATCCACAGATACGCAGTATTTT
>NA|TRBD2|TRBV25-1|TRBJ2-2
CASSVPGTSTGELFF
TGTGCCAGCAGTGTACCCGGGACTAGTACCGGGGAGCTGTTTTTT
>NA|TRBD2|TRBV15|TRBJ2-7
CATSIQRGYEQYF
TGTGCCACCAGCATTCAGCGGGGCTACGAGCAGTACTTC
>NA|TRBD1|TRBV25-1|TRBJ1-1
CASSVGQVPKAFF
TGTGCCAGCAGTGTGGGACAGGTCCCAAAAGCTTTCTTT
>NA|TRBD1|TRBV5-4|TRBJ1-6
CASSLGQQGAVSPLHF
TGTGCCAGCAGCTTGGGACAACAGGGGGCAGTCTCACCCCTCCACTTT
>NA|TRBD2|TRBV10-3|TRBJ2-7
CAIRLGTSGSTKQYF
TGTGCCATCCGTCTTGGGACTAGCGGTTCTACGAAGCAGTACTTC